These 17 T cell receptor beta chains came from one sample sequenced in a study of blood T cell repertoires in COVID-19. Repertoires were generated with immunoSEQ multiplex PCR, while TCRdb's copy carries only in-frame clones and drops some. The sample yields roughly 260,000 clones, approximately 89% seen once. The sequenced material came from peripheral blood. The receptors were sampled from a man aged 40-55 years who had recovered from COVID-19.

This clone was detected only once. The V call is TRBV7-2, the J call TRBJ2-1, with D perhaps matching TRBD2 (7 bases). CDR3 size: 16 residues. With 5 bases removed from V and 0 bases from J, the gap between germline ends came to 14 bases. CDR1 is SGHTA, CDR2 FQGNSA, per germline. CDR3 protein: CASSAKGGSSYNEQFF. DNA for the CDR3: TGTGCCAGCAGCGCGAAGGGGGGGAGCTCCTACAATGAGCAGTTCTTC.

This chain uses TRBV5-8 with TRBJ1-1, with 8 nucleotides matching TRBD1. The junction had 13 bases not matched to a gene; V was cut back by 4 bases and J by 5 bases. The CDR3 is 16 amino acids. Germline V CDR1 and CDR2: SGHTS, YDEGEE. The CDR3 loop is CASSRRRQGRVTEAFF. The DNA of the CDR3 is TGTGCCAGCAGCCGGAGAAGACAGGGGCGGGTAACTGAAGCTTTCTTT.

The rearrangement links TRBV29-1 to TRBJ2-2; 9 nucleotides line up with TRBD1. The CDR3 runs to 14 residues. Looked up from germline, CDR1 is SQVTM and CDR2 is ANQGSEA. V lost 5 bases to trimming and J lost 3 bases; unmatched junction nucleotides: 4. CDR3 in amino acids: CSVTGQGDTGELFF. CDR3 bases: TGCAGCGTTACGGGACAGGGAGACACCGGGGAGCTGTTTTTT.

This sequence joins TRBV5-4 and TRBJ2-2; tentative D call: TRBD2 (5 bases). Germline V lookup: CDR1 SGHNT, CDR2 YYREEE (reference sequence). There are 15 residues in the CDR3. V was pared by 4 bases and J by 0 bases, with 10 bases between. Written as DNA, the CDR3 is TGTGCCAGCAGCCGGTCGGGAACGAACACCGGGGAGCTGTTTTTT. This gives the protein CASSRSGTNTGELFF.

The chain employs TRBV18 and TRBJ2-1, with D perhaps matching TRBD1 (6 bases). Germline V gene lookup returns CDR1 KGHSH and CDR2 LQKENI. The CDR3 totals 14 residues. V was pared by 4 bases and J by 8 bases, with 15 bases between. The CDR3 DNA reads TGTGCCAGCTCACGGGACAATTCCGGTCATGAGCAGTTCTTC. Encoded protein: CASSRDNSGHEQFF. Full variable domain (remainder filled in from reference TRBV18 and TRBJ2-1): NAGVMQNPRHLVRRRGQEARLRCSPMKGHSHVYWYRQLPEEGLKFMVYLQKENIIDESGMPKERFSAEFPKEGPSILRIQQVVRGDSAAYFCASSRDNSGHEQFFGPGTRLTVL.

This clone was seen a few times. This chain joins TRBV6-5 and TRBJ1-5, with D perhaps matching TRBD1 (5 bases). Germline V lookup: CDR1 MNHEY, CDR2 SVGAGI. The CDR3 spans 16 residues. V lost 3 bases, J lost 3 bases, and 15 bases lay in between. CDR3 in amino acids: CASSYSNPGSNQPQHF. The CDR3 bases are TGTGCCAGCAGTTATTCGAACCCAGGGTCCAATCAGCCCCAGCATTTT.

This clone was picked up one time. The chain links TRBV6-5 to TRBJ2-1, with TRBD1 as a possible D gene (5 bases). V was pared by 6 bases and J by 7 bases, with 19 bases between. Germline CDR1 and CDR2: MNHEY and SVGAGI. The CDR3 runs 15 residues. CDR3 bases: TGTGCCAGCAGCCACCAGACCATGCAGGGAAATGAGCAGTTCTTC. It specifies CASSHQTMQGNEQFF.

CDR3 amino acids: CASSQDEGYNQPQHF. The DNA of the CDR3 is TGCGCCAGCAGCCAAGATGAGGGTTACAATCAGCCCCAGCATTTT. V usage is TRBV4-3 and J usage is TRBJ1-5, with D hard to call. This CDR3 comprises 15 residues. Per the germline V gene, CDR1 is LGHNA and CDR2 is YSLEER. V was trimmed by 0 bases and J by 3 bases, leaving 9 bases between them.

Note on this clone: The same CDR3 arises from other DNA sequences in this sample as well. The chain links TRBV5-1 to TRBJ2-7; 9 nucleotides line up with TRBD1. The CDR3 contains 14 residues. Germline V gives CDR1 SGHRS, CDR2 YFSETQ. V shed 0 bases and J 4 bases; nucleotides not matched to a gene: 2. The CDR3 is CASSLGTGAYEQYF. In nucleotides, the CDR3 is TGCGCCAGCAGCTTGGGGACAGGGGCTTACGAGCAGTACTTC.

Here the CDR3 reads CASSYPLTSGATYEQYF. The CDR3 nucleotides read TGTGCCAGCAGTTACCCCTTGACTAGCGGGGCCACCTACGAGCAGTACTTC. The rearrangement links TRBV6-2 or TRBV6-3 to TRBJ2-7, with 11 bases matching TRBD2. Germline lookup yields CDR1 MNHEY and CDR2 SVGEGT. After removal of 2 bases from V and 2 bases from J, the junction contained 8 bases not matched to a gene. The CDR3 runs to 17 residues.

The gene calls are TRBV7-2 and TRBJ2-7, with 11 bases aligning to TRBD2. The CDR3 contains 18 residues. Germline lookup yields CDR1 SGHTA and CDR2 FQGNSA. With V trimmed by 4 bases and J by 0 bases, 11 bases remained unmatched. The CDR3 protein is CASSYIAGGLFFSYEQYF. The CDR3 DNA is TGTGCCAGCAGCTACATAGCGGGGGGGCTTTTCTTCTCCTACGAGCAGTACTTC.

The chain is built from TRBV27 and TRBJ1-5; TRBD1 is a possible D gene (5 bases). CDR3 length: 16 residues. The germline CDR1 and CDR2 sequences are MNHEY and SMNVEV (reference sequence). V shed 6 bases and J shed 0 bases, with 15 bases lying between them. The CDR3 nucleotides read TGTGCCAGCAGATCGACAGCCCGGTATAGCAATCAGCCCCAGCATTTT. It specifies CASRSTARYSNQPQHF.

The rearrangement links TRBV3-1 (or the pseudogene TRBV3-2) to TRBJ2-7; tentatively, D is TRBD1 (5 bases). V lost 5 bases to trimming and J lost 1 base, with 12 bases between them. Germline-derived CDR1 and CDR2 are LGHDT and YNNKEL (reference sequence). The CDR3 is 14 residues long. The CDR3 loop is CASSVAGQSYEQYF. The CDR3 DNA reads TGTGCCAGCAGCGTGGCAGGGCAGTCCTACGAGCAGTACTTC.

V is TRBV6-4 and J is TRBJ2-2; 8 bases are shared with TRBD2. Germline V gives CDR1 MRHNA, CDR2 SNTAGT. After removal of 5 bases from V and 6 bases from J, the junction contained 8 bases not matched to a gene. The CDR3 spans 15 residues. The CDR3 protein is CASSFLAGGPGELFF. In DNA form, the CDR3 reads TGTGCCAGCAGTTTCCTGGCGGGGGGTCCCGGGGAGCTGTTTTTT.

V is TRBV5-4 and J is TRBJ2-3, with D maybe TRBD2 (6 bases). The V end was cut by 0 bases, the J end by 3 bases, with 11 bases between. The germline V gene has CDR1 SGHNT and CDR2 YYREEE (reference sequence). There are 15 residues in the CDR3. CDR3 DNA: TGTGCCAGCAGCTTGGCCCTAGCGCGGACAGATACGCAGTATTTT. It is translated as CASSLALARTDTQYF.

CDR3 sequence reads: CASSLGGVGEQFF. DNA for the CDR3: TGTGCCAGCAGCTTAGGGGGGGTGGGCGAGCAGTTCTTC. The chain employs TRBV7-2 and TRBJ2-1; D is perhaps TRBD2 (6 bases). V lost 1 base and J lost 10, with 11 bases in between. The CDR3 sequence is 13 residues long. Germline CDR1 is SGHTA and CDR2 is FQGNSA. Based on the CDR3 plus reference TRBV7-2 and TRBJ2-1, the full variable domain is GAGVSQSPSNKVTEKGKDVELRCDPISGHTALYWYRQSLGQGLEFLIYFQGNSAPDKSGLPSDRFSAERTGGSVSTLTIQRTQQEDSAVYLCASSLGGVGEQFFGPGTRLTVL.

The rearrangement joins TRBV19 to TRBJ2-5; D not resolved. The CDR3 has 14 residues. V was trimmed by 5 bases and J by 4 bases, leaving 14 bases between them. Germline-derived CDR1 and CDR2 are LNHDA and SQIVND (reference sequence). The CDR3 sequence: CASSHSDFGETQYF. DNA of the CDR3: TGTGCCAGTAGTCATTCAGACTTTGGAGAGACCCAGTACTTC. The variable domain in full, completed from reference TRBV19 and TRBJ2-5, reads DGGITQSPKYLFRKEGQNVTLSCEQNLNHDAMYWYRQDPGQGLRLIYYSQIVNDFQKGDIAEGYSVSREKKESFPLTVTSAQKNPTAFYLCASSHSDFGETQYFGPGTRLLVL.